A selection of T cell receptor beta chains follows, all from one sample in a study of early T cells in non-severe SARS-CoV-2 infection. TCRdb analysed the 5' RACE reads with MiXCR anew, one entry per CDR3 protein. The table includes 65,000 to 70,000 distinct CDR3 sequences, roughly 10% detected once. Sequenced: whole blood. These receptors were obtained from an adult who was a healthcare worker with PCR-confirmed SARS-CoV-2 infection or an uninfected control (not recorded which). Each CDR3 is given with its conserved first and last residue. Fields, in order: V gene, J gene, clone size, D gene, CDR3 protein, CDR3 DNA. D genes are given only for firm matches. Only some rows state a clone size, as once, few, many or a class for expanded clones.

>TRBV5-6|TRBJ2-7|.|.
CASSLEVSGDYEQYF
TGTGCCAGCAGCTTGGAGGTCAGCGGAGACTACGAGCAGTACTTC
>TRBV2|TRBJ1-5|.|TRBD1
CASSGQGYSNQPQHF
TGTGCCAGCAGTGGACAGGGCTATAGCAATCAGCCCCAGCATTTT
>TRBV24-1|TRBJ2-2|.|TRBD2
CATSAGTGRLAGAGELFF
TGTGCCACCAGTGCGGGGACAGGGAGACTAGCGGGAGCCGGGGAGCTGTTTTTT
>TRBV12-3/TRBV12-4|TRBJ2-1|.|TRBD2
CASSFRLAGALEFF
TGTGCCAGCAGTTTCAGGCTAGCGGGAGCGTTGGAGTTCTTC
>TRBV12-3/TRBV12-4|TRBJ2-7|few|.
CASSLSGRGNYEQYF
TGTGCCAGCAGTTTATCGGGACGCGGGAACTACGAGCAGTACTTC
>TRBV28|TRBJ2-7|.|.
CASSLSDLYEQYF
TGTGCCAGCAGTTTGTCAGACCTCTACGAGCAGTACTTC
>TRBV20-1|TRBJ2-3|many|.
CSGGASTDTQYF
TGCAGTGGCGGGGCTAGCACAGATACGCAGTATTTT
>TRBV6-5|TRBJ2-7|few|.
CASSYSLWLGTEQYF
TGTGCCAGCAGTTACTCTCTCTGGCTCGGGACCGAGCAGTACTTC
>TRBV2|TRBJ2-7|few|.
CASSRGQLTYEQYF
TGTGCCAGCAGTAGAGGACAGCTAACCTACGAGCAGTACTTC
>TRBV2|TRBJ2-3|.|TRBD2
CASRALAGTSTGTQYF
TGTGCCAGCAGGGCCCTAGCGGGGACTAGCACAGGTACGCAGTATTTT
>TRBV7-9|TRBJ2-4|.|.
CASSRTHPGPSPNIQYF
TGTGCCAGCAGCCGAACGCATCCGGGACCGTCCCCCAACATTCAGTACTTC
>TRBV7-8|TRBJ1-4|many|.
CASRKTGSDEKLFF
TGTGCCAGCAGAAAAACGGGGTCGGATGAAAAACTGTTTTTT
>TRBV11-2|TRBJ2-1|many|TRBD2
CASLSLLGLAGGDNEQFF
TGTGCCAGCTTGTCCCTCCTGGGACTAGCGGGAGGGGATAATGAGCAGTTCTTC
>TRBV28|TRBJ2-5|.|.
CASSKTEPLKETQYF
TGTGCCAGCAGCAAGACAGAACCATTAAAAGAGACCCAGTACTTC
>TRBV12-3/TRBV12-4|TRBJ1-2|many|.
CASNKRDYGYTF
TGTGCCAGCAATAAGAGAGACTATGGCTACACCTTC
>TRBV4-1|TRBJ1-6|few|.
CASGVEFVNSPLHF
TGCGCCAGCGGAGTGGAGTTTGTTAATTCACCCCTCCACTTT
>TRBV6-4|TRBJ1-1|few|.
CASSAAANTEAFF
TGTGCCAGCAGTGCGGCGGCGAACACTGAAGCTTTCTTT
>TRBV4-3|TRBJ2-5|many|.
CASSVRGLETQYF
TGCGCCAGCAGCGTCAGGGGATTAGAGACCCAGTACTTC
>TRBV28|TRBJ2-7|.|.
CASSLRRDTEQYF
TGTGCCAGCAGTTTGCGGCGGGATACGGAGCAGTACTTC
>TRBV6-2/TRBV6-3|TRBJ2-6|.|.
CASSRDSGANVLTF
TGTGCCAGCAGTAGGGACTCTGGGGCCAACGTCCTGACTTTC
>TRBV7-3|TRBJ2-2|many|.
CASSLRGGELFF
TGTGCCAGCAGCTTACGGGGCGGGGAGCTGTTTTTT
>TRBV4-3|TRBJ2-7|many|.
CASSQESFRDYEQYF
TGCGCCAGCAGCCAAGAGTCGTTTCGGGACTACGAGCAGTACTTC
>TRBV2|TRBJ2-1|many|.
CASRTLATEQFF
TGTGCCAGCAGGACCCTAGCTACTGAGCAGTTCTTC
>TRBV12-3/TRBV12-4|TRBJ2-7|few|.
CASSLWGEQYF
TGTGCCAGCAGTTTATGGGGAGAGCAGTACTTC
>TRBV6-7|TRBJ2-3|many|.
CASSRSGPITDTQYF
TGTGCCAGCAGTCGATCCGGGCCCATCACAGATACGCAGTATTTT
>TRBV12-3/TRBV12-4|TRBJ2-7|few|TRBD1
CASSSPGQQGYEQYF
TGTGCCAGCAGTTCGCCGGGACAGCAGGGTTACGAGCAGTACTTC
>TRBV28|TRBJ2-1|few|.
CASSLTEYNEQFF
TGTGCCAGCAGTTTAACGGAGTACAATGAGCAGTTCTTC
>TRBV6-5|TRBJ1-6|.|.
CASTWTEKAPLHF
TGTGCCAGCACCTGGACAGAGAAAGCACCCCTCCACTTT
>TRBV7-2|TRBJ2-4|.|.
CASSSPRTGTENIQYF
TGTGCCAGCAGCTCCCCGCGCACCGGGACGGAAAACATTCAGTACTTC
>TRBV12-3/TRBV12-4|TRBJ2-7|.|TRBD2
CASSPSGSSYEQYF
TGTGCCAGCAGTCCTAGCGGGAGCTCCTACGAGCAGTACTTC
>TRBV20-1|TRBJ1-6|.|.
CSAERISGTPLHF
TGCAGTGCTGAAAGAATCTCAGGAACACCCCTCCACTTT
>TRBV7-2|TRBJ2-1|.|TRBD2
CASSLGLAVHNEQFF
TGTGCCAGCAGCTTAGGTCTAGCGGTTCACAATGAGCAGTTCTTC
>TRBV5-5|TRBJ2-7|many|.
CASSRFLYNPSGTPLLREQYF
TGTGCCAGCAGCCGCTTCTTATACAATCCTTCCGGGACCCCGCTACTTCGAGAGCAGTACTTC
>TRBV28|TRBJ2-3|.|.
CASSSRVGTDTQYF
TGTGCCAGCAGTTCCCGGGTGGGCACAGATACGCAGTATTTT
>TRBV28|TRBJ2-5|few|TRBD2
CASSQGVAGFQETQYF
TGTGCCAGCAGTCAAGGAGTAGCGGGTTTCCAAGAGACCCAGTACTTC
>TRBV28|TRBJ2-7|many|.
CASRGVEYEQYF
TGTGCCAGCAGGGGCGTCGAATACGAGCAGTACTTC